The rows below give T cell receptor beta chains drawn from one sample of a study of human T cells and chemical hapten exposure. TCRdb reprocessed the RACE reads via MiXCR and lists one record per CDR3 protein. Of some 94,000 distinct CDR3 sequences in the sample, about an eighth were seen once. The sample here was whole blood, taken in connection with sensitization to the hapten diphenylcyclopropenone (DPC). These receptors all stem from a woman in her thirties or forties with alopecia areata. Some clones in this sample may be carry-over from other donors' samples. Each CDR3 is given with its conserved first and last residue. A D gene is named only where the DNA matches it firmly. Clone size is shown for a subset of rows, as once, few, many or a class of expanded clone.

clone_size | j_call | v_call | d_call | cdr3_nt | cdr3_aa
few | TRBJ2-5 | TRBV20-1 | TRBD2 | TGCAGTGCTAGAGATCGTTTTCGACTAGCGACCACACAAGAGACCCAGTACTTC | CSARDRFRLATTQETQYF
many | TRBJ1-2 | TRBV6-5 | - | TGTGCCAGCAGTTACTCGATCGTCTATGGCTACACCTTC | CASSYSIVYGYTF
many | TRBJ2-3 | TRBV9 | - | TGTGCCAGCAGCGCACACAGGGTCGCAGATACGCAGTATTTT | CASSAHRVADTQYF
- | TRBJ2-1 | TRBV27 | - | TGTGCCAGCAGTTTGGGGGTTCCCAATGAGCAGTTCTTC | CASSLGVPNEQFF
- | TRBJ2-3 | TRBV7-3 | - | TGTGCCAGCAGCAGCTCCGGGACCGAGGGAGATACGCAGTATTTT | CASSSSGTEGDTQYF
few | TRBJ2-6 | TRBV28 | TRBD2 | TGTGCCAGCGGGGACTTGGGACTAGCGGGAGGGCCGTCCGGGGCCAACGTCCTGACTTTC | CASGDLGLAGGPSGANVLTF
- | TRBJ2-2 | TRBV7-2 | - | TGTGCCAGCAGCTTAAATGCCGGGACTAACACCGGGGAGCTGTTTTTT | CASSLNAGTNTGELFF
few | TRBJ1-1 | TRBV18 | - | TGTGCCAGCTCACCATTCAGGGAAGACACTGAAGCTTTCTTT | CASSPFREDTEAFF
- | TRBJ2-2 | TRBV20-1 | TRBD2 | TGCAGTGCTAGCCTAGCGGGAGGTGCCGGGGAGCTGTTTTTT | CSASLAGGAGELFF
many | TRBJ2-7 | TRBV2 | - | TGTGCCAGCTTTAACGGGGCAGCCATCTCCTACGAGCAGTACTTC | CASFNGAAISYEQYF
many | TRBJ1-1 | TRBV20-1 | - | TGCAGTGCTAGGAACAGGTTGAACACTGAAGCTTTCTTT | CSARNRLNTEAFF
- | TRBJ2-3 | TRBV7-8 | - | TGTGCCAGCAGCTTATCAGTCGGGTTTGGAGGAGCGGATACGCAGTATTTT | CASSLSVGFGGADTQYF
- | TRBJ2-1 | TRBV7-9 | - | TGTGCCAGCAGCTTGGCTACAGGGTTTAGCTCCTACAATGAGCAGTTCTTC | CASSLATGFSSYNEQFF
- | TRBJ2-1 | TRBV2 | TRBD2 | TGTGCCAGCAGAAATATAGCGGGAGCCGCCAATGAGCAGTTCTTC | CASRNIAGAANEQFF
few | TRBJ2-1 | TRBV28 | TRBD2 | TGTGCCAGCAGTTCCCCCGGGACTAGCGGGAGGGGTTCCTACAATGAGCAGTTCTTC | CASSSPGTSGRGSYNEQFF